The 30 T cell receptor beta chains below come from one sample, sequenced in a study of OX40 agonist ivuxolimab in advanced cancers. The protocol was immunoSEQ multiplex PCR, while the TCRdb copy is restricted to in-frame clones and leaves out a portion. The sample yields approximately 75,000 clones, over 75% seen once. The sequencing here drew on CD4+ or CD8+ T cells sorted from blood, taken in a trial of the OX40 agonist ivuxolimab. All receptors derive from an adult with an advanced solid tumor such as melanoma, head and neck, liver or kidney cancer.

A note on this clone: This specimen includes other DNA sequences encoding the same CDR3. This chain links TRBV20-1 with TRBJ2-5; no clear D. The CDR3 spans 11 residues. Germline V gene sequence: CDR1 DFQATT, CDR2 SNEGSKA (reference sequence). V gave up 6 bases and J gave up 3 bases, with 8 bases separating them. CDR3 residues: CSAVLEETQYF. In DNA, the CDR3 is TGCAGTGCAGTCTTGGAAGAGACCCAGTACTTC.

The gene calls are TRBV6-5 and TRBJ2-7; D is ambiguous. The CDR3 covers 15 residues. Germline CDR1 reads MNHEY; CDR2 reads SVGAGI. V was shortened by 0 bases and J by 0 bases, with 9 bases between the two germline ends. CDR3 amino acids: CASSYSSAFSYEQYF. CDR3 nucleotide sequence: TGTGCCAGCAGTTACTCCTCAGCCTTCTCCTACGAGCAGTACTTC.

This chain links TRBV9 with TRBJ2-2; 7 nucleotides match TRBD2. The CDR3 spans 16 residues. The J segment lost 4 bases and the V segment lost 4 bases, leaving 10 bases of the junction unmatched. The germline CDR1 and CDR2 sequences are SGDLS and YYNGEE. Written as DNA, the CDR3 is TGTGCCAGCAGCCCCATGGGAGGGCCTGGCACCGGGGAGCTGTTTTTT. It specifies CASSPMGGPGTGELFF.

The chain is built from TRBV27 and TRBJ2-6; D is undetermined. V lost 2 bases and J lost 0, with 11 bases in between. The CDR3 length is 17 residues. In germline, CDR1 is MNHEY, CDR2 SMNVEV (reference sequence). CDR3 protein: CASSLGSVRSGANVLTF. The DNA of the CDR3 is TGTGCCAGCAGTTTAGGATCCGTCCGCTCTGGGGCCAACGTCCTGACTTTC. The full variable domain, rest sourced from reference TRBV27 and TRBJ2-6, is EAQVTQNPRYLITVTGKKLTVTCSQNMNHEYMSWYRQDPGLGLRQIYYSMNVEVTDKGDVPEGYKVSRKEKRNFPLILESPSPNQTSLYFCASSLGSVRSGANVLTFGAGSRLTVL.

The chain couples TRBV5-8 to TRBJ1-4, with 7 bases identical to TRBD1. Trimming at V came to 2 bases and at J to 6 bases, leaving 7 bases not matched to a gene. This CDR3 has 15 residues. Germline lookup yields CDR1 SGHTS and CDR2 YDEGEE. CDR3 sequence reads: CASSLNRGRDEKLFF. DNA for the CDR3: TGTGCCAGCAGCTTAAACAGGGGAAGAGATGAAAAACTGTTTTTT.

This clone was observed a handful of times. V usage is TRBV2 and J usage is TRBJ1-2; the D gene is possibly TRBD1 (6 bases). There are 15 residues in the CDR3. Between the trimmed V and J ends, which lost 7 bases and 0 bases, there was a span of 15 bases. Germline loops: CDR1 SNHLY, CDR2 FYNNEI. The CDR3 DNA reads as TGTGCCAGCACCGGGCACAGGGAAGCTAACTATGGCTACACCTTC. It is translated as CASTGHREANYGYTF.

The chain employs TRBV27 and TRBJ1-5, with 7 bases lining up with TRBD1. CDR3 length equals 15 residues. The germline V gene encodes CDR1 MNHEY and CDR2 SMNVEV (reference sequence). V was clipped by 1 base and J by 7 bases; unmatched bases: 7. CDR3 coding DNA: TGTGCCAGCAGTTTATTTCGGACAGGAGAACAGCCCCAGCATTTT. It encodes CASSLFRTGEQPQHF.

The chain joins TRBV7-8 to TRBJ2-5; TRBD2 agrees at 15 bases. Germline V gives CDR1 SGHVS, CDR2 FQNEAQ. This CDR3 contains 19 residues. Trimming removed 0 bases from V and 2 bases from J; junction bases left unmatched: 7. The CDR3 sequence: CASSLAPGLAGGQQETQYF. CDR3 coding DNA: TGTGCCAGCAGCTTAGCGCCAGGACTAGCGGGGGGGCAGCAAGAGACCCAGTACTTC.

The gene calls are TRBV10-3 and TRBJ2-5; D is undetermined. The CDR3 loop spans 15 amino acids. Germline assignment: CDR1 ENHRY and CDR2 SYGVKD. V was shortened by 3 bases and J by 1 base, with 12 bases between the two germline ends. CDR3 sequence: CAISDPTVFQETQYF. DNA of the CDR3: TGTGCCATCAGTGACCCGACGGTATTCCAAGAGACCCAGTACTTC.

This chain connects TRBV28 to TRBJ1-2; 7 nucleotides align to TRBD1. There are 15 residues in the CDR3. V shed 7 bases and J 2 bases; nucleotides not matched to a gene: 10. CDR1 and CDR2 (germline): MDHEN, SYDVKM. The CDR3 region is CASITQGVKNYGYTF. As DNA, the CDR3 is TGTGCCAGCATTACTCAGGGGGTTAAAAACTATGGCTACACCTTC.

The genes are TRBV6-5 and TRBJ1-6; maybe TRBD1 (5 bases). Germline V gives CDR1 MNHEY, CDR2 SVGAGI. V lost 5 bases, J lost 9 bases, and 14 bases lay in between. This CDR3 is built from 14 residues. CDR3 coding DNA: TGTGCCAGCAGTACCGACAGTGAGGTTTCACCCCTCCACTTT. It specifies CASSTDSEVSPLHF.

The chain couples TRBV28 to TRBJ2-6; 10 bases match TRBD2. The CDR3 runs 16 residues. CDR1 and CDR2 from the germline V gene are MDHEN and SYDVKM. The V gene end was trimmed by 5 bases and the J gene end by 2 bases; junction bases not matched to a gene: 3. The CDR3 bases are TGTGCCAGCAGTCATAGCGGGGGGACTGGGGCCAACGTCCTGACTTTC. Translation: CASSHSGGTGANVLTF.

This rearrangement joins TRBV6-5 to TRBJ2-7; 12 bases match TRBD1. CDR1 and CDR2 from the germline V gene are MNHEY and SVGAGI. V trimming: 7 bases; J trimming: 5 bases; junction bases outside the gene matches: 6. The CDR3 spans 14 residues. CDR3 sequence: CASTPGTGGHEQYF. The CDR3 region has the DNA TGTGCCAGCACCCCCGGGACAGGGGGCCACGAGCAGTACTTC.

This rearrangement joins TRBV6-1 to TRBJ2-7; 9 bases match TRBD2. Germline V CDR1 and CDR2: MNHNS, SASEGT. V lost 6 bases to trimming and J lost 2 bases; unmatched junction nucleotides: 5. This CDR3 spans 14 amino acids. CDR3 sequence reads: CASRDRGRAYEQYF. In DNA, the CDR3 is TGTGCCAGCAGGGACCGCGGGAGGGCCTACGAGCAGTACTTC.

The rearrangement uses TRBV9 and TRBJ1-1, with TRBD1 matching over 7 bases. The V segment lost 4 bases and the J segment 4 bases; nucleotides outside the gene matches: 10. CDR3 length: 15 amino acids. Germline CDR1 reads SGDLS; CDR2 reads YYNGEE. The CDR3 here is CASSPRQGGRTEAFF. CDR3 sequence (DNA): TGTGCCAGCAGCCCGCGACAGGGAGGACGCACTGAAGCTTTCTTT.

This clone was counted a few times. The CDR3 DNA reads as TGTGCCAGCAGCTTCGGGCAAGGCGGTGAAGCTTTCTTT. This encodes CASSFGQGGEAFF. The chain couples TRBV7-9 to TRBJ1-1; no clear D. The CDR3 runs to 13 residues. CDR1 SEHNR and CDR2 FQNEAQ come from the germline V gene (reference sequence). V lost 3 bases, J lost 7 bases, and 12 bases lay in between.

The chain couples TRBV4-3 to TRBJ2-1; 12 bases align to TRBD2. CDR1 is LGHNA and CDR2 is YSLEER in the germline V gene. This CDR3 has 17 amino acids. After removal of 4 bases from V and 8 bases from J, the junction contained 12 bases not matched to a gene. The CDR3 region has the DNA TGCGCCAGCAGCCTGCGACTAGCGGGAGAGTTTATGCATGAGCAGTTCTTC. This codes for CASSLRLAGEFMHEQFF.

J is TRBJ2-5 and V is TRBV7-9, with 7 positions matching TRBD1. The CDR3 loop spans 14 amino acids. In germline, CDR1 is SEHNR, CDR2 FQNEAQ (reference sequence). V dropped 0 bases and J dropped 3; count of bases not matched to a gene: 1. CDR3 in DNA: TGTGCCAGCAGCTTAGCGGGACAGAAAGAGACCCAGTACTTC. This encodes CASSLAGQKETQYF.

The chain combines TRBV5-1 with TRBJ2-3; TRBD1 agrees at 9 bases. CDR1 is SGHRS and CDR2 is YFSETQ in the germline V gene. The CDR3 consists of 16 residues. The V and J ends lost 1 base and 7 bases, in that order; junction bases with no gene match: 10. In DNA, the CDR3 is TGCGCCAGCAGCTTGTCTCGAGACAGGGGGTCAAATACGCAGTATTTT. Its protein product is CASSLSRDRGSNTQYF.

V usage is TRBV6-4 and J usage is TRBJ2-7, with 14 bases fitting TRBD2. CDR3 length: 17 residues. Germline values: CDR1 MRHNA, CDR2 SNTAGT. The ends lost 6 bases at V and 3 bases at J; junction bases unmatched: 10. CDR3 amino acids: CASSPPGLAGDNYEQYF. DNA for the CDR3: TGTGCCAGCAGCCCACCGGGACTAGCGGGGGACAACTACGAGCAGTACTTC.

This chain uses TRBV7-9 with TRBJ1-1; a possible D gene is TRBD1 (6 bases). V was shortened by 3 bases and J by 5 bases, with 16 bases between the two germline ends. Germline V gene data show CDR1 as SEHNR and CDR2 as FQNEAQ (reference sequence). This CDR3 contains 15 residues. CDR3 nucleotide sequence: TGTGCCAGCAGCTTGGATTCGGGGGGCAGGACTGAAGCTTTCTTT. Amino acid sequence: CASSLDSGGRTEAFF.

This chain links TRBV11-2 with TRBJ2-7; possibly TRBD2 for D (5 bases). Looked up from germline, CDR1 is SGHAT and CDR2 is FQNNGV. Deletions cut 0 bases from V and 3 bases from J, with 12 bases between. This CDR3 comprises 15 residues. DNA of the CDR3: TGTGCCAGCAGCTTAGATATCGGACTGATCTACGAGCAGTACTTC. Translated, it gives CASSLDIGLIYEQYF. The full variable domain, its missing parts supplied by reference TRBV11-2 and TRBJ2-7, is EAGVAQSPRYKIIEKRQSVAFWCNPISGHATLYWYQQILGQGPKLLIQFQNNGVVDDSQLPKDRFSAERLKGVDSTLKIQPAKLEDSAVYLCASSLDIGLIYEQYFGPGTRLTVT.

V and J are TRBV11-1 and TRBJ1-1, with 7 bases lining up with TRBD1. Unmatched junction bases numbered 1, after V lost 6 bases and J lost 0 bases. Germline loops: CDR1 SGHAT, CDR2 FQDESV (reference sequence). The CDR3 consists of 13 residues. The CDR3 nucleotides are TGTGCCAGCAGGACAGGGATGAACACTGAAGCTTTCTTT. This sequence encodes CASRTGMNTEAFF.

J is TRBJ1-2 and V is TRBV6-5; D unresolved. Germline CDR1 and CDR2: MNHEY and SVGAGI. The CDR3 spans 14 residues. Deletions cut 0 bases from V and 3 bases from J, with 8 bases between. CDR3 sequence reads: CASSYSNGYYGYTF. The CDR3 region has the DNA TGTGCCAGCAGTTACTCGAACGGGTACTATGGCTACACCTTC.

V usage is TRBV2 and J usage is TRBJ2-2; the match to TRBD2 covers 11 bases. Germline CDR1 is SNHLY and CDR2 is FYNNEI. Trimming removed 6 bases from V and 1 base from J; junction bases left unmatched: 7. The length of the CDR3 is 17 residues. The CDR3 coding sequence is TGTGCCAGCAGAAAAAATCTAGCGGGAGGGAACACCGGGGAGCTGTTTTTT. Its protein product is CASRKNLAGGNTGELFF. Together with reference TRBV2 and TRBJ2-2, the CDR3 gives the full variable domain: EPEVTQTPSHQVTQMGQEVILRCVPISNHLYFYWYRQILGQKVEFLVSFYNNEISEKSEIFDDQFSVERPDGSNFTLKIRSTKLEDSAMYFCASRKNLAGGNTGELFFGEGSRLTVL.

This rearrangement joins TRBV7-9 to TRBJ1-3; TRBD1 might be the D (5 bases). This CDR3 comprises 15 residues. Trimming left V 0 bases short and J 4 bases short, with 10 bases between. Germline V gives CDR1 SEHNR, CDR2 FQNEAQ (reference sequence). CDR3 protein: CASSLASGGGNTIYF. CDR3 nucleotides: TGTGCCAGCAGCTTAGCGTCCGGGGGAGGAAACACCATATATTTT.

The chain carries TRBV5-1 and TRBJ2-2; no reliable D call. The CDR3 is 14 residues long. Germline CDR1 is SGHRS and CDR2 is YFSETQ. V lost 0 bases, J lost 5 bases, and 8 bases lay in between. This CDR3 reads CASSLAWETGELFF. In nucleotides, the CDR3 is TGCGCCAGCAGCTTGGCATGGGAAACCGGGGAGCTGTTTTTT. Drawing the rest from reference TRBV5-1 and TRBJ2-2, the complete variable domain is KAGVTQTPRYLIKTRGQQVTLSCSPISGHRSVSWYQQTPGQGLQFLFEYFSETQRNKGNFPGRFSGRQFSNSRSEMNVSTLELGDSALYLCASSLAWETGELFFGEGSRLTVL.

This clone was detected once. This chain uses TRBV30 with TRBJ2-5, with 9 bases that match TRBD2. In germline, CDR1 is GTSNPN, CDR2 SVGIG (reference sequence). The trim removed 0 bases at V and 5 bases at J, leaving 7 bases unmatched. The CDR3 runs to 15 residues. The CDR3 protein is CAWSVRRGGPETQYF. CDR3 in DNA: TGTGCCTGGAGTGTAAGGCGGGGGGGCCCCGAGACCCAGTACTTC.

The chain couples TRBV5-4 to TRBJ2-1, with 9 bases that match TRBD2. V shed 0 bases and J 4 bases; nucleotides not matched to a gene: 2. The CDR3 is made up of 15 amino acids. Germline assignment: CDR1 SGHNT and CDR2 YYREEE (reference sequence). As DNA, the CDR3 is TGTGCCAGCAGCTTGGCCCTAGCGGGGTACAATGAGCAGTTCTTC. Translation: CASSLALAGYNEQFF.

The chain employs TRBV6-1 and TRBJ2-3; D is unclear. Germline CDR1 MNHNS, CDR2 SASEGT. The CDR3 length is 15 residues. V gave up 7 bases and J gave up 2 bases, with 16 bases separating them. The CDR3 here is CASTRRWVDTDTQYF. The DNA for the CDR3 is TGTGCCAGCACCCGAAGGTGGGTCGACACAGATACGCAGTATTTT.